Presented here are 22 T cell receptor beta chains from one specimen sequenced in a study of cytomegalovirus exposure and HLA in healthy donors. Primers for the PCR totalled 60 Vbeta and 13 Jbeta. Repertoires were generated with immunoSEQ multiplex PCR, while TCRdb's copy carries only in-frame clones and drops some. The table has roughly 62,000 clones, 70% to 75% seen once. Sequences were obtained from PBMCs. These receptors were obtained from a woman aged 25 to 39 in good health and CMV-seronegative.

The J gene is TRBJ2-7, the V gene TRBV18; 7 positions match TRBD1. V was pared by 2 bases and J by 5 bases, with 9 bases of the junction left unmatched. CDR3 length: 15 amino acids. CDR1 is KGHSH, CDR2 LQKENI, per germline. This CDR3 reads CASSPAGGLRHEQYV. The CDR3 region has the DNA TGTGCCAGCTCACCAGCAGGGGGTCTTCGTCACGAGCAGTACGTC.

The CDR3 loop is CASTPSGTGWRQFF. The CDR3 DNA reads as TGTGCCAGCACCCCTTCAGGGACAGGGTGGCGGCAGTTCTTC. V is TRBV5-6 and J is TRBJ2-1; 9 nucleotides agree with TRBD1. Looked up from germline, CDR1 is SGHDT and CDR2 is YYEEEE. The CDR3 extends over 14 amino acids. J gave up 12 bases and V 6 bases, and 13 bases lay outside the gene matches.

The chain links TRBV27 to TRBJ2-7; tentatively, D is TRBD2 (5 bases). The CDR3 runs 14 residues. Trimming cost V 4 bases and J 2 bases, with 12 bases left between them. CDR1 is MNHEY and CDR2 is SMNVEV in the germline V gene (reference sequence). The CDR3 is CASSSTLEPYEQYF. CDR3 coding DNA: TGTGCCAGCAGTTCGACACTAGAACCCTACGAGCAGTACTTC.

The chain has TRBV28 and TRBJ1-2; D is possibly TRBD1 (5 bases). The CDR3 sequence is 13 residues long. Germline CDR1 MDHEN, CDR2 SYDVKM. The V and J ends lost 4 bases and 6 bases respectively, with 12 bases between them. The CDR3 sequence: CASSSRQGDGYTF. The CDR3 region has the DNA TGTGCCAGCAGTTCCAGGCAGGGCGATGGCTACACCTTC.

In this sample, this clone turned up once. This CDR3 reads CASSLEQGAYNEQFF. The CDR3 DNA reads TGCGCCAGCAGCTTGGAACAGGGTGCCTACAATGAGCAGTTCTTC. The chain has TRBV5-1 and TRBJ2-1, with a weak D call TRBD1 (6 bases). The CDR3 spans 15 residues. The V end lost 0 bases, the J end lost 2 bases, and 9 bases lay between the germline ends. From germline, CDR1 is SGHRS and CDR2 YFSETQ.

This chain's CDR3 is CASRDRGLYEQYF. The CDR3, as DNA: TGTGCCAGCAGGGACAGGGGGCTATACGAGCAGTACTTC. This chain uses TRBV2 with TRBJ2-7; 11 bases line up with TRBD1. Per germline, CDR1 SNHLY and CDR2 FYNNEI. This CDR3 spans 13 amino acids. V was pared by 6 bases and J by 4 bases, with 2 bases of the junction left unmatched.

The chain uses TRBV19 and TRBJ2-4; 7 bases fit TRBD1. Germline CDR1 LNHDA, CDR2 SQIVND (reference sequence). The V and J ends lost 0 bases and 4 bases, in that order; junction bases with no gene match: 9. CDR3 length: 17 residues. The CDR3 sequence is CASSIDVGTAVKNIQYF. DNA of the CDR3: TGTGCCAGTAGTATAGACGTCGGGACAGCCGTAAAAAACATTCAGTACTTC.

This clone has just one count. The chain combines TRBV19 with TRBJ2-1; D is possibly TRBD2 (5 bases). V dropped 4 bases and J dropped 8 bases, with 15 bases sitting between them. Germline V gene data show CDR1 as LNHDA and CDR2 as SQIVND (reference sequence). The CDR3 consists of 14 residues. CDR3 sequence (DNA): TGTGCCAGTAGTACCGAGCGGCGTACGGATGAGCAGTTCTTC. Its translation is CASSTERRTDEQFF.

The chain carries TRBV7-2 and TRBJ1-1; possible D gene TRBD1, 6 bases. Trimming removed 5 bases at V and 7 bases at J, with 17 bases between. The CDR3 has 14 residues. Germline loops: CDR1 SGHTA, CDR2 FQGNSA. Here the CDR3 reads CASSPNRVRGEAFF. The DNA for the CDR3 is TGTGCCAGCAGCCCCAACAGGGTACGCGGTGAAGCTTTCTTT.

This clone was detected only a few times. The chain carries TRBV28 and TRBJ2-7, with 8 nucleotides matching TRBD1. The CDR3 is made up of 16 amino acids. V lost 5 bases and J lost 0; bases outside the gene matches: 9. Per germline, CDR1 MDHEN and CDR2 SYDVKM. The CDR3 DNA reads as TGTGCCAGCAGTCTTATTACAGGGGGTAGCTCCTACGAGCAGTACTTC. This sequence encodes CASSLITGGSSYEQYF.

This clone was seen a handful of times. The CDR3 DNA sequence: TGTGCCAGCAGTCGTGGTCCGGATGGCTACACCTTC. Amino acids: CASSRGPDGYTF. The V gene is TRBV6-1, the J gene TRBJ1-2, with D uncertain. Germline values: CDR1 MNHNS, CDR2 SASEGT. V was cut by 5 bases and J by 6 bases, with 10 bases left in between. The CDR3 covers 12 residues.

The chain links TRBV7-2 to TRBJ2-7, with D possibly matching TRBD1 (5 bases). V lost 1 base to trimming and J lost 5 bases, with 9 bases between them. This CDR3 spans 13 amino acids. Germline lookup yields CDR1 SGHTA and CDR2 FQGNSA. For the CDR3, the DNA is TGTGCCAGCAGCTTAGTTCCAGGGAACGAGCAGTACGTC. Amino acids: CASSLVPGNEQYV.

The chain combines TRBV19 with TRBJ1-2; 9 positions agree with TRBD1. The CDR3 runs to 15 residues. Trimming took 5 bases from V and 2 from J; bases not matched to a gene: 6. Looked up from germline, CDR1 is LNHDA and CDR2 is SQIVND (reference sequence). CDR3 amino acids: CASSAQGQGNYGYTF. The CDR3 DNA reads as TGTGCCAGTAGTGCACAGGGACAGGGAAACTATGGCTACACCTTC.

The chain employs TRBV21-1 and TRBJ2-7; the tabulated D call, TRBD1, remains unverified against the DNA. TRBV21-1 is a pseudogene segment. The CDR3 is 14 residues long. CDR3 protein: CARMDRVSSYEQYV. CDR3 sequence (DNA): TGTGCCAGAATGGACAGGGTGAGCTCCTACGAGCAGTACGTC.

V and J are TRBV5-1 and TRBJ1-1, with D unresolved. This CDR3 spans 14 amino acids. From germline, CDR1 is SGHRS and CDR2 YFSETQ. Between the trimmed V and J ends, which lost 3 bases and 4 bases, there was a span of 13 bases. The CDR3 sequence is CASSWNLGSTEAFF. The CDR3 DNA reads TGCGCCAGCAGCTGGAACCTAGGGAGCACTGAAGCTTTCTTT. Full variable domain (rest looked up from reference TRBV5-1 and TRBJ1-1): KAGVTQTPRYLIKTRGQQVTLSCSPISGHRSVSWYQQTPGQGLQFLFEYFSETQRNKGNFPGRFSGRQFSNSRSEMNVSTLELGDSALYLCASSWNLGSTEAFFGQGTRLTVV.

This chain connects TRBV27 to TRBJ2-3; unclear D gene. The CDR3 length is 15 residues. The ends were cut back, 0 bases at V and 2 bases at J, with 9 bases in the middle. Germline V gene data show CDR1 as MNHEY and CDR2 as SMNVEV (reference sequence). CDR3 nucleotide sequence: TGTGCCAGCAGTTTATCTACCTACCTCACAGATACGCAGTATTTT. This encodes CASSLSTYLTDTQYF.

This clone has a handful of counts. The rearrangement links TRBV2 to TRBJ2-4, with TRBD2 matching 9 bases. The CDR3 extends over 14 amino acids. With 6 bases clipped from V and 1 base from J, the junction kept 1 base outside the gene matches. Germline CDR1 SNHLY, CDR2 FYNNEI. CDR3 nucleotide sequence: TGTGCCAGCAGGGCGGGAGGGGCCAAAAACATTCAGTACTTC. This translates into CASRAGGAKNIQYF.

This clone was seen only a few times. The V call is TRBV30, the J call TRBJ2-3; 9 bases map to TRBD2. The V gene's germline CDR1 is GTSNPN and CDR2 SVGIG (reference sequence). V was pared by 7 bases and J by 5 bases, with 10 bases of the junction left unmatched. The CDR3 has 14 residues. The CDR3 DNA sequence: TGTGCCTACAAAAGTAAACTAGCGGGAGATACGCAGTATTTT. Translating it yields CAYKSKLAGDTQYF.

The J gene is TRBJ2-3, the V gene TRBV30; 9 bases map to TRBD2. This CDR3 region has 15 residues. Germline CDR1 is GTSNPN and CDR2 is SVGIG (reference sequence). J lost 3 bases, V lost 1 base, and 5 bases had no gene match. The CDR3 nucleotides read TGTGCCTGGAGTGGACCTAGCGGGATAACAGATACGCAGTATTTT. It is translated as CAWSGPSGITDTQYF.

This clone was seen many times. CDR3 coding DNA: TGTGCCAGCAGTTACGTCTGGCTAGCGGGAGCCAATGAGCAGTTCTTC. Translated: CASSYVWLAGANEQFF. The chain couples TRBV6-5 to TRBJ2-1; TRBD2 matches at 10 bases. The CDR3 covers 16 residues. Germline CDR1 reads MNHEY; CDR2 reads SVGAGI. Trimming removed 2 bases from V and 6 bases from J; junction bases left unmatched: 7.

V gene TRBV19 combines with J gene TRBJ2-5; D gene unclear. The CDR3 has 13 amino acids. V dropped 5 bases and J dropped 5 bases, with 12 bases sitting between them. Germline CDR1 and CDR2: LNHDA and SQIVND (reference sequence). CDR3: CASSPHRFETQYF. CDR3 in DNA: TGTGCCAGTAGTCCCCACCGGTTTGAGACCCAGTACTTC.

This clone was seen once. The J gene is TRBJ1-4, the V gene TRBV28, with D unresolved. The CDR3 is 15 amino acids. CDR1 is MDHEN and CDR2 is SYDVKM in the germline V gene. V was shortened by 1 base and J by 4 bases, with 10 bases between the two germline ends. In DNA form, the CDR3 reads TGTGCCAGCAGTTTATACCGGGTCCTTAATGAAAAACTGTTTTTT. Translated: CASSLYRVLNEKLFF.